These T cell receptor beta chains were read from a single sample in a study of cytomegalovirus exposure and HLA in healthy donors. Method: immunoSEQ multiplex PCR; TCRdb's copy keeps in-frame clones and lacks some. The table has approximately 120,000 clones, roughly 81% seen once. Specimen: PBMCs. The receptors stem from a woman aged 25-40 years in good health and CMV-seronegative. Both conserved end residues are part of each CDR3. A D gene is named only where the DNA matches it firmly. Size is omitted from some rows. Given values are once, few, many or a class for expanded clones.

>TRBJ1-3|TRBV6-5|-|TRBD1
CASSYYGTAGNTIYF
TGTGCCAGCAGTTACTACGGGACAGCTGGAAACACCATATATTTT
>TRBJ1-1|TRBV7-9|-|-
CASSPQNTEAFF
TGTGCCAGCAGCCCCCAGAACACTGAAGCTTTCTTT
>TRBJ1-1|TRBV18|-|TRBD1
CASQADRVNTEAFF
TGTGCCAGCCAAGCCGACAGGGTGAACACTGAAGCTTTCTTT
>TRBJ2-1|TRBV7-2|once|TRBD2
CASSTLAGGRNEQFF
TGTGCCAGCAGCACTCTAGCGGGGGGGCGCAATGAGCAGTTCTTC
>TRBJ1-5|TRBV5-1|-|-
CASSFSTASNQPQHF
TGCGCCAGCAGCTTTTCGACAGCTAGCAATCAGCCCCAGCATTTT
>TRBJ2-1|TRBV7-2|-|TRBD2
CASSFSGRVNEQFF
TGTGCCAGCAGTTTTAGCGGGAGAGTGAATGAGCAGTTCTTC
>TRBJ1-4|TRBV18|-|-
CASSPQGEGNEKLFF
TGTGCCAGCTCACCACAGGGGGAAGGGAATGAAAAACTGTTTTTT
>TRBJ2-5|TRBV10-3|-|-
CAISEGGAQETQYF
TGTGCCATCAGTGAGGGCGGGGCCCAAGAGACCCAGTACTTC
>TRBJ2-5|TRBV19|-|TRBD1
CASSIFSGGFETQYF
TGTGCCAGTAGTATATTCTCAGGGGGTTTCGAGACCCAGTACTTC
>TRBJ2-2|TRBV5-1|-|-
CASSSRGSGTGELFF
TGCGCCAGCAGCTCCCGGGGGTCGGGCACCGGGGAGCTGTTTTTT
>TRBJ2-1|TRBV4-1|few|TRBD1
CASSQESGGSYNEQFF
TGTGCCAGCAGCCAAGAGTCAGGGGGCTCCTACAATGAGCAGTTCTTC
>TRBJ2-6|TRBV27|-|TRBD1
CASSFHRGSGANVLTF
TGTGCCAGCAGTTTCCACAGGGGCTCTGGGGCCAACGTCCTGACTTTC
>TRBJ1-6|TRBV11-2|-|TRBD1
CASSSYRDRGNSPLHF
TGTGCCAGCAGCTCCTACCGGGACAGGGGTAATTCACCCCTCCACTTT
>TRBJ2-5|TRBV2|-|TRBD1
CASSEGTGSIETQYF
TGTGCCAGCAGTGAAGGGACAGGATCGATCGAGACCCAGTACTTC
>TRBJ1-2|TRBV18|-|-
CASSPRGENYGYTF
TGTGCCAGCTCACCAAGAGGCGAAAACTATGGCTACACCTTC
>TRBJ1-2|TRBV11-3|-|TRBD1
CASSPGDRLSLGYTF
TGTGCCAGCAGCCCAGGGGACAGGTTGTCCCTAGGCTACACCTTC
>TRBJ2-7|TRBV7-9|-|TRBD1
CASSLQGALYEQYF
TGTGCCAGCAGCCTACAGGGGGCCCTCTACGAGCAGTACTTC
>TRBJ2-1|TRBV7-9|-|-
CASSSLHNEQFF
TGTGCCAGCAGCTCTCTACACAATGAGCAGTTCTTC
>TRBJ2-1|TRBV5-4|-|TRBD2
CASSLSSGRAIYNEQFF
TGTGCCAGCAGCCTCTCTAGCGGGAGGGCCATCTACAATGAGCAGTTCTTC
>TRBJ2-7|TRBV18|once|TRBD2
CASSPRLAGGGSDEQYF
TGTGCCAGCTCACCAAGGCTAGCGGGAGGAGGTAGCGACGAGCAGTACTTC